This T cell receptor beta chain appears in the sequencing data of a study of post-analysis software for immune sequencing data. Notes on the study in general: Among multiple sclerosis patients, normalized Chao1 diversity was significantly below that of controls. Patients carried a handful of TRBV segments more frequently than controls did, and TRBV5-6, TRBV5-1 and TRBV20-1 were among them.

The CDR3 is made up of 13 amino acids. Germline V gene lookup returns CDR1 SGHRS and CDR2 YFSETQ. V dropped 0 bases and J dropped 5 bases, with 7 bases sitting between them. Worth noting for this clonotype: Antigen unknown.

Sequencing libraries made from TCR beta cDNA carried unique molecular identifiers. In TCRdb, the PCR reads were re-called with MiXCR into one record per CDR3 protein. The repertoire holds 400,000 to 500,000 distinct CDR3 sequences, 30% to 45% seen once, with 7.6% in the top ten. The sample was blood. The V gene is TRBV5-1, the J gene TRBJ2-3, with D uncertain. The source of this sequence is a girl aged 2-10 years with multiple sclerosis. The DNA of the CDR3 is TGCGCCAGCAGCTTGGCCGGTATAGATACGCAGTATTTT. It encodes CASSLAGIDTQYF.